The 27 T cell receptor beta chains below all came from one sample that was sequenced in a study of T cell repertoires in cytomegalovirus infection. Each CDR3 protein is one row after TCRdb ran MiXCR on the reads. The sample has 120,000 to 150,000 distinct CDR3 sequences, under 8% seen once. Specimen: PBMCs. The receptors originated from a human donor in good health (CMV status not recorded). Some clones in this sample may be carry-over from other donors' samples.

The sample holds a few counts of this clonotype. V is TRBV6-8 and J is TRBJ1-5; the D is unclear. The germline V gene encodes CDR1 MNHGY and CDR2 SAAAGT. The germline V and J ends were trimmed by 6 bases and 4 bases, with 7 bases remaining between them. The CDR3 runs to 12 residues. The CDR3 region has the DNA TGTGCCAGCAGCCTACTGAATCAGCCCCAGCATTTT. Translating it yields CASSLLNQPQHF.

This clonotype showed up many times. This sequence joins TRBV19 and TRBJ1-1; D uncertain. The CDR3 runs 15 residues. The V end was cut by 3 bases, the J end by 1 base, with 12 bases between. Germline V gene sequence: CDR1 LNHDA, CDR2 SQIVND (reference sequence). The CDR3 spells CASSMSGSRNTEAFF. CDR3 bases: TGTGCCAGTAGTATGAGCGGAAGTAGGAACACTGAAGCTTTCTTT.

This clonotype was seen many times. J is TRBJ2-3 and V is TRBV19; D unresolved. Trimming removed 5 bases at V and 4 bases at J, with 16 bases between. This CDR3 spans 15 amino acids. The germline V gene encodes CDR1 LNHDA and CDR2 SQIVND (reference sequence). CDR3 protein: CASSLRSHGADTQYF. The CDR3 nucleotides are TGTGCCAGTAGTTTGCGAAGCCATGGGGCAGATACGCAGTATTTT.

In this sample, this clonotype turned up a few times. The chain is built from TRBV19 and TRBJ1-5; possible D gene TRBD1, 6 bases. V was trimmed by 6 bases and J by 8 bases, leaving 14 bases between them. Looked up from germline, CDR1 is LNHDA and CDR2 is SQIVND (reference sequence). CDR3 size: 13 residues. DNA for the CDR3: TGTGCCAGTAGAAATACAGGGTTAGAGCCCCAGCATTTT. It specifies CASRNTGLEPQHF.

This clonotype was seen repeatedly, ten times or more. The V call is TRBV12-3 or TRBV12-4, the J call TRBJ2-7; TRBD2 matches at 7 bases. The CDR3 runs to 12 residues. V lost 6 bases, J lost 6 bases, and 5 bases stayed unmatched. The DNA for the CDR3 is TGTGCCAGCAGCTCCCGGACTAGCGAGCAGTACTTC. Amino acid sequence: CASSSRTSEQYF.

The chain combines TRBV19 with TRBJ1-5; D might be TRBD1 (6 bases). The germline V and J ends were trimmed by 8 bases and 7 bases, with 15 bases remaining between them. CDR3 length: 13 residues. CDR1 and CDR2 from the germline V gene are LNHDA and SQIVND (reference sequence). CDR3 loop: CASFDRTGQPQHF. In nucleotides, the CDR3 is TGTGCCAGTTTTGACAGGACGGGCCAGCCCCAGCATTTT.

This clonotype was found a few times. The genes are TRBV6-7 and TRBJ1-2; possible D gene TRBD1, 6 bases. TRBV6-7 is filed as an ORF, its function uncertain. V was pared by 0 bases and J by 4 bases, with 21 bases between. The CDR3 is 18 residues long. The CDR3 DNA reads TGTGCCAGCAGTTACTCGAGGTTCGTCAGGGGTAGTACCTATGGCTACACCTTC. Its protein product is CASSYSRFVRGSTYGYTF.

This clonotype showed up just a few times. The chain uses TRBV29-1 and TRBJ2-1; TRBD2 aligns across 8 bases. After removal of 2 bases from V and 16 bases from J, the junction contained 13 bases not matched to a gene. This CDR3 has 13 residues. The V gene's germline CDR1 is SQVTM and CDR2 ANQGSEA. The CDR3 spells CSVELGFERGTFF. Written as DNA, the CDR3 is TGCAGCGTTGAATTGGGCTTTGAGCGGGGGACCTTCTTC.

A word on this clonotype: A much larger clone lies one base from this, so it may be a read error. The rearrangement links TRBV29-1 to TRBJ2-1; D is perhaps TRBD1 (7 bases). The CDR3 totals 15 residues. CDR1 and CDR2 (germline): SQVTM, ANQGSEA. As DNA, the CDR3 is TGCAACGTTGGGAAGGAGGGGGCCTCCTACAATGAGCAGTTCTTC. Amino acid sequence: CNVGKEGASYNEQFF.

This clonotype has a count of ten or more. The rearrangement links TRBV7-2 to TRBJ2-2; a weak D match, TRBD1 (6 bases). From germline, CDR1 is SGHTA and CDR2 FQGNSA. V shed 6 bases and J shed 5 bases, with 13 bases lying between them. The CDR3 sequence is 14 residues long. CDR3 protein: CASRTGGITGELFF. CDR3 DNA: TGTGCCAGCAGGACAGGAGGTATTACCGGGGAGCTGTTTTTT.

At least ten counts were recorded for this clonotype. CDR3 residues: CASSGPSGGPSAYNEQFF. The DNA for the CDR3 is TGTGCCAGCAGTGGGCCTAGCGGGGGGCCGAGCGCCTACAATGAGCAGTTCTTC. The chain couples TRBV6-6 to TRBJ2-1; 11 positions agree with TRBD2. V trimming: 5 bases; J trimming: 2 bases; junction bases outside the gene matches: 11. Germline V lookup: CDR1 MNHNY, CDR2 SVGAGI (reference sequence). This CDR3 has 18 amino acids.

This clonotype showed up many times. The chain has TRBV23-1 and TRBJ2-7; D is perhaps TRBD1 (6 bases). TRBV23-1 is noted as an ORF with a role that remains uncertain. The CDR3 has 15 amino acids. V was trimmed by 9 bases and J by 3 bases, leaving 21 bases between them. This CDR3 reads CARPLRQAYDYEQYF. DNA for the CDR3: TGCGCCAGGCCGTTACGACAGGCCTACGACTACGAGCAGTACTTC.

This clonotype was seen a few times. V is TRBV2 and J is TRBJ2-2; D not certain. Germline loops: CDR1 SNHLY, CDR2 FYNNEI. The CDR3 spans 15 residues. Trimming left V 0 bases short and J 1 base short, with 6 bases between. CDR3 amino acids: CASSEAAGNTGELFF. CDR3 nucleotides: TGTGCCAGCAGTGAAGCGGCAGGGAACACCGGGGAGCTGTTTTTT.

The CDR3 sequence: CAWIGGLAEAFF. CDR3 DNA sequence: TGTGCCTGGATCGGGGGTTTGGCTGAAGCTTTCTTT. The rearrangement links TRBV30 to TRBJ1-1; D is possibly TRBD1 (5 bases). V lost 4 bases and J 6 bases, leaving 12 bases between the germline ends. The germline CDR1 and CDR2 sequences are GTSNPN and SVGIG (reference sequence). CDR3 size: 12 residues. Together with reference TRBV30 and TRBJ1-1, the CDR3 gives the full variable domain: SQTIHQWPATLVQPVGSPLSLECTVEGTSNPNLYWYRQAAGRGLQLLFYSVGIGQISSEVPQNLSASRPQDRQFILSSKKLLLSDSGFYLCAWIGGLAEAFFGQGTRLTVV.

In its sample, this clonotype was seen many times. This chain links TRBV20-1 with TRBJ1-1; no clear D. This CDR3 spans 12 amino acids. Germline assignment: CDR1 DFQATT and CDR2 SNEGSKA (reference sequence). Trimming took 3 bases from V and 0 from J, leaving 5 bases between them. The CDR3 DNA reads TGCAGTGCTAGGGGATTGAACACTGAAGCTTTCTTT. It codes for CSARGLNTEAFF.

This clonotype was counted a few times. The chain has TRBV5-1 and TRBJ2-4; D ambiguous. The CDR3 sequence is 14 residues long. The V end lost 1 base, the J end lost 6 bases, and 11 bases lay between the germline ends. Germline lookup yields CDR1 SGHRS and CDR2 YFSETQ. The CDR3 is CASSLIGQGNIQYF. CDR3 DNA sequence: TGCGCCAGCAGCTTGATTGGGCAAGGAAACATTCAGTACTTC.

The V gene is TRBV19, the J gene TRBJ1-2; D uncertain. Germline V gene data show CDR1 as LNHDA and CDR2 as SQIVND (reference sequence). The V end lost 5 bases, the J end lost 8 bases, and 18 bases lay between the germline ends. The CDR3 length is 14 residues. The CDR3 is CASSLWTPPGGYTF. The CDR3, as DNA: TGTGCCAGTAGTCTTTGGACCCCGCCGGGCGGCTACACCTTC.

This clonotype was observed many times. The chain uses TRBV12-3 or TRBV12-4 and TRBJ1-3; 7 bases fit TRBD1. J gave up 7 bases and V 6 bases, and 9 bases lay outside the gene matches. This CDR3 region has 14 residues. CDR3 region: CASRSDRVLNTIYF. The DNA for the CDR3 is TGTGCCAGCAGGTCAGACAGGGTATTGAACACCATATATTTT.

The chain carries TRBV4-1 and TRBJ2-7; D is uncertain. The V gene's germline CDR1 is MGHRA and CDR2 YSYEKL. The CDR3 is 13 residues long. V was shortened by 4 bases and J by 4 bases, with 11 bases between the two germline ends. The CDR3: CASSPLNEYEQYF. The CDR3, as DNA: TGCGCCAGCAGCCCTTTAAACGAGTACGAGCAGTACTTC.

The J gene is TRBJ2-3, the V gene TRBV20-1; 8 nucleotides line up with TRBD2. The CDR3 runs 14 residues. Losses at the gene ends were 3 bases for V and 4 bases for J; bases not matched to a gene: 6. The germline V gene has CDR1 DFQATT and CDR2 SNEGSKA (reference sequence). In DNA, the CDR3 is TGCAGTGCTAGCGGGGGGGGGGCAGCAGATACGCAGTATTTT. Translation: CSASGGGAADTQYF.

In this sample, this clonotype turned up many times. The V and J genes are TRBV12-3 or TRBV12-4 and TRBJ2-5; 12 bases are a match to TRBD2. This CDR3 has 16 residues. Losses at the gene ends were 7 bases for V and 5 bases for J; bases not matched to a gene: 11. CDR3 protein: CASTRLAGDSTETQYF. CDR3 nucleotides: TGTGCCAGCACCCGACTAGCGGGGGACTCTACGGAGACCCAGTACTTC.

This clonotype was found many times. The J gene is TRBJ2-4, the V gene TRBV4-2; either TRBD1 or TRBD2 may supply D (6 bases each). The germline V gene encodes CDR1 LGHNA and CDR2 YNFKEQ. The V gene lost 0 bases and the J gene lost 1 base, with 13 bases spanning the gap. This CDR3 spans 17 amino acids. The CDR3 DNA sequence: TGTGCCAGCAGCCAAGATCAAGGAGGGGGGGCCAAAAACATTCAGTACTTC. This translates into CASSQDQGGGAKNIQYF.

The table lists this clonotype with many counts. The rearrangement links TRBV28 to TRBJ1-2; no reliable D call. Trimming took off 3 bases at V and 0 bases at J, with 14 bases between the two ends. CDR1 and CDR2 from the germline V gene are MDHEN and SYDVKM. This CDR3 region has 16 residues. Here the CDR3 reads CASSFPDRLSNYGYTF. The CDR3, as DNA: TGTGCCAGCAGTTTCCCAGATAGGTTGTCTAACTATGGCTACACCTTC.

The sample holds many counts of this clonotype. The CDR3 DNA sequence: TGTGCCAGCAGCTTATCTTACACCGGGGAGCTGTTTTTT. It yields the protein CASSLSYTGELFF. V usage is TRBV7-2 and J usage is TRBJ2-2; D unclear. The CDR3 has 13 amino acids. Germline V gives CDR1 SGHTA, CDR2 FQGNSA. Trimming left V 2 bases short and J 3 bases short, with 4 bases between.

This clonotype was counted only a few times. The chain links TRBV29-1 to TRBJ2-7, with 9 bases that match TRBD1. The ends lost 4 bases at V and 1 base at J; junction bases unmatched: 2. CDR3 length equals 13 residues. The germline CDR1 and CDR2 sequences are SQVTM and ANQGSEA. CDR3 sequence (DNA): TGCAGCGTTGGCGGGACAGGGTCCTACGAGCAGTACTTC. It is translated as CSVGGTGSYEQYF.

In this sample, this clonotype turned up many times. The rearrangement joins TRBV7-3 to TRBJ1-1; 7 bases line up with TRBD1. The V gene end was trimmed by 4 bases and the J gene end by 9 bases; junction bases not matched to a gene: 5. Germline assignment: CDR1 SGHTA and CDR2 FQGTGA. This CDR3 comprises 12 residues. The CDR3 is CASSSAGQKAFF. The CDR3 DNA follows: TGTGCCAGCAGCTCAGCGGGACAGAAAGCTTTCTTT.

This clonotype was seen repeatedly, ten times or more. The V gene is TRBV19, the J gene TRBJ1-6; a possible D gene is TRBD1 (5 bases). This CDR3 is built from 14 residues. Trimming shortened V by 7 bases and J by 8 bases, and 15 bases separated the two germline ends. Germline lookup yields CDR1 LNHDA and CDR2 SQIVND (reference sequence). CDR3 loop: CASTRRDLDSPLHF. In DNA form, the CDR3 reads TGTGCCAGTACCCGCCGGGACTTAGATTCACCCCTCCACTTT.